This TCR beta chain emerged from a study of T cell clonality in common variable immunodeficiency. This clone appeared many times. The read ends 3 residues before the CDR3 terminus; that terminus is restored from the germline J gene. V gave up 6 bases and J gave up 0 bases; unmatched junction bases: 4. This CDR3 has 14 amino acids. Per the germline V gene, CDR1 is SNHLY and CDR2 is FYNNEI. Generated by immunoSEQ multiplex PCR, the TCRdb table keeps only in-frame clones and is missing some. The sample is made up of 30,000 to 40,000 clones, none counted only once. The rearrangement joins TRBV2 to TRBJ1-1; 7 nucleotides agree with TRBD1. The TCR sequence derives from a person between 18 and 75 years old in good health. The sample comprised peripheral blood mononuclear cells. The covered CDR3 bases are TGTGCCAGCAGAAGGGACAGCTTGAACACTGAA. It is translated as CASRRDSLNTE. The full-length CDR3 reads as CASRRDSLNTEAFF.